Listed here is a single T cell receptor beta chain. Its antigen is unknown. This CDR3 is built from 13 residues. Germline loops: CDR1 MNHNY, CDR2 SVGAGI (reference sequence). Deletions cut 2 bases from V and 6 bases from J, with 10 bases between. The sample belongs to a study of cytomegalovirus exposure and HLA in healthy donors. Whole-study results and caveats: A list of 150 or so TCR beta chains associated with cytomegalovirus was given.

TCRdb's table, derived via immunoSEQ multiplex PCR, lists solely in-frame clones and lacks some. Of fewer than 90,000 clones in the sample, around 82% were seen once. This sequence joins TRBV6-6 and TRBJ1-1, with D possibly being TRBD1 (5 bases). Sequencing input: PBMCs. The clonotype was recovered from a woman between 18 and 29 years old in good health and CMV-seropositive. CDR3 in DNA: TGTGCCAGCAGTTACGAGGACAACCCTGAAGCTTTCTTT. It codes for CASSYEDNPEAFF.